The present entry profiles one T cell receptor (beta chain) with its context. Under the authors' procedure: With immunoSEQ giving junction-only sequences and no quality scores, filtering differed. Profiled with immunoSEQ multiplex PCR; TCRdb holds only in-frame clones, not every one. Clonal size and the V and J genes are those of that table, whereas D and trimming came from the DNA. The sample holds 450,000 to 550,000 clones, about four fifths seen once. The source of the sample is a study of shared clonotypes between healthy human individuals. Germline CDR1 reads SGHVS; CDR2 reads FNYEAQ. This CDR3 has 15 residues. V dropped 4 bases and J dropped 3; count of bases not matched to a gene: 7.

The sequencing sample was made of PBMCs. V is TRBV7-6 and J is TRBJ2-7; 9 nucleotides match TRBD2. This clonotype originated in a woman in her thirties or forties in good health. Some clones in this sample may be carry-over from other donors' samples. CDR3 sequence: CASSSLAGTLYEQYF. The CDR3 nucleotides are TGTGCCAGCAGCTCTCTAGCGGGAACCCTCTACGAGCAGTACTTC.